The 16 T cell receptor beta chains given below trace back to one sample, sequenced in a study of siplizumab effects on memory and regulatory T cells. The protocol was immunoSEQ multiplex PCR, while the TCRdb copy is restricted to in-frame clones and leaves out a portion. The repertoire holds about 110,000 clones, about 90% seen once, with 0.75% in the top ten. What was sequenced was Tregs sorted from blood. These receptors came from a human donor in good health.

The gene calls are TRBV5-1 and TRBJ2-7, with a possible D match to TRBD1 (6 bases). V was pared by 4 bases and J by 2 bases, with 13 bases between. The germline CDR1 and CDR2 sequences are SGHRS and YFSETQ. The CDR3 consists of 14 residues. The CDR3 region has the DNA TGCGCCAGCAGCCCCCCGGCAGGGGCCTACGAGCAGTACTTC. It yields the protein CASSPPAGAYEQYF.

The rearrangement links TRBV6-6 to TRBJ1-5; D remains ambiguous. Germline values: CDR1 MNHNY, CDR2 SVGAGI (reference sequence). The V gene lost 2 bases and the J gene lost 3 bases, with 14 bases spanning the gap. CDR3 length equals 16 residues. The CDR3 bases are TGTGCCAGCAGTTACCCTATAGTGGGTACCAATCAGCCCCAGCATTTT. It specifies CASSYPIVGTNQPQHF.

The rearrangement uses TRBV7-9 and TRBJ1-3; D is perhaps TRBD1 (5 bases). Germline lookup yields CDR1 SEHNR and CDR2 FQNEAQ (reference sequence). Trimming removed 5 bases from V and 0 bases from J, with 17 bases in between. This CDR3 contains 17 residues. The DNA for the CDR3 is TGTGCCAGCAGCGGTTCACCGGGACCGGGCTCTGGAAACACCATATATTTT. This gives the protein CASSGSPGPGSGNTIYF.

The chain couples TRBV5-4 to TRBJ2-4, with TRBD1 as a possible D gene (5 bases). The CDR3 spans 15 residues. CDR1 is SGHNT, CDR2 YYREEE, per germline (reference sequence). V dropped 3 bases and J dropped 0 bases, with 10 bases sitting between them. In DNA form, the CDR3 reads TGTGCCAGCAGCTCGGCGACAGTAGCCAAAAACATTCAGTACTTC. It encodes CASSSATVAKNIQYF.

The chain couples TRBV29-1 to TRBJ2-7; perhaps TRBD1 as D (6 bases). The CDR3 has 13 residues. From germline, CDR1 is SQVTM and CDR2 ANQGSEA. Trimming removed 3 bases from V and 4 bases from J, with 13 bases in between. The CDR3 bases are TGCAGCGTTGAGGGCCTACAGGGATACGAGCAGTACTTC. This gives the protein CSVEGLQGYEQYF.

This chain connects TRBV18 to TRBJ1-1; TRBD1 matches at 9 bases. Losses at the gene ends were 5 bases for V and 5 bases for J; bases not matched to a gene: 12. Germline-derived CDR1 and CDR2 are KGHSH and LQKENI. This CDR3 is 16 amino acids long. Here the CDR3 reads CASSAQGGQGYTEAFF. The DNA of the CDR3 is TGTGCCAGCTCAGCCCAGGGGGGACAGGGATATACTGAAGCTTTCTTT.

The chain recombines TRBV7-2 with TRBJ2-5; 14 bases match TRBD2. In germline, CDR1 is SGHTA, CDR2 FQGNSA. CDR3 size: 17 residues. Germline trimming cut 6 bases from V and 5 bases from J; bases unmatched to any gene: 11. CDR3 amino acids: CASRAGTSGRRGETQYF. Here the CDR3 DNA reads TGTGCCAGCAGGGCCGGGACTAGCGGGAGAAGGGGGGAGACCCAGTACTTC.

The V call is TRBV18, the J call TRBJ2-5; D is perhaps TRBD1 (6 bases). With 3 bases removed from V and 2 bases from J, the gap between germline ends came to 10 bases. In germline, CDR1 is KGHSH, CDR2 LQKENI. The CDR3 spans 14 residues. The CDR3 nucleotides are TGTGCCAGCTCACCGCCAGGGGTTCAAGAGACCCAGTACTTC. Encoded protein: CASSPPGVQETQYF.

V usage is TRBV7-9 and J usage is TRBJ2-6; D perhaps matches TRBD1 (5 bases). CDR3 length: 15 amino acids. Germline CDR1 SEHNR, CDR2 FQNEAQ (reference sequence). V lost 8 bases to trimming and J lost 0 bases, with 11 bases between them. The CDR3 nucleotides are TGTGCCAGCGGATCGACAGTCTCTGGGGCCAACGTCCTGACTTTC. Translating it yields CASGSTVSGANVLTF.

The V and J genes are TRBV5-1 and TRBJ1-1; D unclear. CDR3 length: 16 amino acids. Germline assignment: CDR1 SGHRS and CDR2 YFSETQ. V was clipped by 4 bases and J by 1 base, with 17 bases between them. Here the CDR3 reads CASSVSMAPRNTEAFF. The CDR3 nucleotides read TGCGCCAGCAGCGTCTCGATGGCGCCGCGGAACACTGAAGCTTTCTTT.

The V gene is TRBV6-5, the J gene TRBJ1-2; no reliable D call. CDR1 is MNHEY, CDR2 SVGAGI, per germline. This CDR3 has 14 residues. V lost 8 bases to trimming and J lost 2 bases, with 15 bases between them. The CDR3 loop is CASANREANYGYTF. The CDR3 DNA reads as TGTGCCAGCGCTAACCGGGAGGCGAACTATGGCTACACCTTC.

The V gene is TRBV2, the J gene TRBJ2-4; the D gene is possibly TRBD1 (5 bases). Trimming took off 7 bases at V and 0 bases at J, with 13 bases between the two ends. CDR1 is SNHLY, CDR2 FYNNEI, per germline. CDR3 length: 15 amino acids. CDR3 nucleotide sequence: TGTGCCAGCAAGGCCGACAGACTAGCCAAAAACATTCAGTACTTC. It codes for CASKADRLAKNIQYF. The full variable domain, its missing parts supplied by reference TRBV2 and TRBJ2-4, is EPEVTQTPSHQVTQMGQEVILRCVPISNHLYFYWYRQILGQKVEFLVSFYNNEISEKSEIFDDQFSVERPDGSNFTLKIRSTKLEDSAMYFCASKADRLAKNIQYFGAGTRLSVL.

This clone was recorded once. The rearrangement links TRBV4-1 to TRBJ2-1; 12 positions agree with TRBD2. CDR1 is MGHRA and CDR2 is YSYEKL in the germline V gene. CDR3 size: 17 residues. Trimming at V came to 1 base and at J to 5 bases, leaving 6 bases not matched to a gene. The CDR3 here is CASSQGKGTSGHNEQFF. CDR3 sequence (DNA): TGCGCCAGCAGCCAAGGAAAAGGGACTAGCGGGCACAATGAGCAGTTCTTC.

Note on this clone: The identical CDR3 is also encoded by other nucleotide sequences in the sample. The rearrangement uses TRBV29-1 and TRBJ2-1; TRBD2 matches at 10 bases. The CDR3 extends over 14 amino acids. The trim removed 4 bases at V and 6 bases at J, leaving 6 bases unmatched. The germline V gene encodes CDR1 SQVTM and CDR2 ANQGSEA. The CDR3 here is CSVVPSGRTNEQFF. The CDR3 region has the DNA TGCAGCGTTGTACCTAGCGGGAGAACCAATGAGCAGTTCTTC.

This clone was seen once. This rearrangement joins TRBV5-1 to TRBJ2-5; D is ambiguous. This CDR3 has 12 amino acids. Germline V gene sequence: CDR1 SGHRS, CDR2 YFSETQ. Trimming shortened V by 0 bases and J by 9 bases, and 9 bases separated the two germline ends. CDR3 coding DNA: TGCGCCAGCAGCTTGGAGTTGGGGTCCCAGTACTTC. This encodes CASSLELGSQYF.

The chain employs TRBV7-2 and TRBJ2-3; 9 nucleotides match TRBD2. Trimming cost V 0 bases and J 2 bases; bases outside gene matches: 12. This CDR3 contains 19 residues. Germline V CDR1 and CDR2: SGHTA, FQGNSA. The CDR3 sequence is CASSLAPTAGGQLTDTQYF. As DNA, the CDR3 is TGTGCCAGCAGCTTAGCCCCTACAGCGGGGGGCCAACTCACAGATACGCAGTATTTT.